Listed below are T cell receptor beta chains from one sample, sequenced in a study of CD8+CD57+ T cells in acquired aplastic anemia. TCRdb independently ran MiXCR on the reads; one entry per CDR3 protein. The sample has 300,000 or so distinct CDR3 sequences, around 60% seen once. Sample: sorted CD4+, CD8+, or CD8+CD57+ T cells (not recorded which) from PBMCs. Source of these receptors: a human donor with severe aplastic anemia or a healthy control (not recorded which). Each CDR3 is given with its conserved first and last residue. Each record gives: J gene, D gene, clone size, V gene, CDR3 DNA, CDR3 protein. The D gene is left open where the match is weak. Clone size appears in some rows only: once, few, many, or a class for an expanded clone.

j_gene: TRBJ1-1; d_gene: TRBD1; abundance: many; v_gene: TRBV9; CDR3nt: TGTGCCAGCAGCGAGAGGGATGGGACAGGGGAAGCTTTCTTT; CDR3aa: CASSERDGTGEAFF
j_gene: TRBJ1-2; d_gene: NA; abundance: NA; v_gene: TRBV14; CDR3nt: TGTGCCGGCACAAGCCCATCTAACTATGGCTACACCTTC; CDR3aa: CAGTSPSNYGYTF
j_gene: TRBJ2-3; d_gene: TRBD2; abundance: many; v_gene: TRBV7-3; CDR3nt: TGTGCCAGCAGCTTAGGGACTAGCGGGTGGGATACGCAGTATTTT; CDR3aa: CASSLGTSGWDTQYF
j_gene: TRBJ2-5; d_gene: TRBD1; abundance: NA; v_gene: TRBV7-3; CDR3nt: TGTGCCAGCAGCGCCCAAGCAGGGGGCCGGGAGACCCAGTACTTC; CDR3aa: CASSAQAGGRETQYF
j_gene: TRBJ1-2; d_gene: TRBD1; abundance: many; v_gene: TRBV11-2; CDR3nt: TGTGCCAGCAGACCTCCGGGACAGGAGGGTGGCTACACCTTC; CDR3aa: CASRPPGQEGGYTF
j_gene: TRBJ1-2; d_gene: TRBD1; abundance: NA; v_gene: TRBV2; CDR3nt: TGTGCCAGCAGACGGGACAGAGTCAATGAGCAGTTCTATGGCTACACCTTC; CDR3aa: CASRRDRVNEQFYGYTF
j_gene: TRBJ2-7; d_gene: TRBD1; abundance: NA; v_gene: TRBV20-1; CDR3nt: TGCAGTGCCAGGACAGGGGGCCGGGAGCAGTACTTC; CDR3aa: CSARTGGREQYF
j_gene: TRBJ2-7; d_gene: NA; abundance: few; v_gene: TRBV9; CDR3nt: TGTGCCAGCACGTCACCCTACGAGCAGTACTTC; CDR3aa: CASTSPYEQYF
j_gene: TRBJ1-1; d_gene: TRBD1; abundance: NA; v_gene: TRBV7-7; CDR3nt: TGTGCCAGCAGCTTGGGACAGGGTTTTATGAACACTGAAGCTTTCTTT; CDR3aa: CASSLGQGFMNTEAFF
j_gene: TRBJ2-5; d_gene: NA; abundance: NA; v_gene: TRBV12-3/TRBV12-4; CDR3nt: TGTGCCAGCAGGTTCGGGGTCTACGGGACCCAGTACTTC; CDR3aa: CASRFGVYGTQYF
j_gene: TRBJ2-5; d_gene: NA; abundance: many; v_gene: TRBV2; CDR3nt: TGTGCCAGCAGGGTGGAGACCCAGTACTTC; CDR3aa: CASRVETQYF
j_gene: TRBJ2-5; d_gene: NA; abundance: once; v_gene: TRBV29-1; CDR3nt: TGCAGCGCTGGCCAACTCCAAGAGACCCAATACTTC; CDR3aa: CSAGQLQETQYF